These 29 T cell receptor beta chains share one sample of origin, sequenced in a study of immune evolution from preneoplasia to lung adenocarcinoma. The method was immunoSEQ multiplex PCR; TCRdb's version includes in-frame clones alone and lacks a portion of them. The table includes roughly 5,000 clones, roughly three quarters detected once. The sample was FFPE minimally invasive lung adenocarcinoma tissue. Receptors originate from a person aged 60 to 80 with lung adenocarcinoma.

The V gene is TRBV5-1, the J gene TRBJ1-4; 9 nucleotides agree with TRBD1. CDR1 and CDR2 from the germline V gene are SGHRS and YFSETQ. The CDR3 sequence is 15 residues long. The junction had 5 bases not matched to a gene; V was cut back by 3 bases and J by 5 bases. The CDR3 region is CASSWTGARNEKLFF. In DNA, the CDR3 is TGCGCCAGCAGCTGGACAGGGGCGAGAAATGAAAAACTGTTTTTT.

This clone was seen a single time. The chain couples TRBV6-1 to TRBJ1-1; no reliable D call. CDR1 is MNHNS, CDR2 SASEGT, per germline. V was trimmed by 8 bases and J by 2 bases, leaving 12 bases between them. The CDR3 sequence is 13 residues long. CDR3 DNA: TGTGCCAGCCCTGGTTGGGATAACACTGAAGCTTTCTTT. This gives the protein CASPGWDNTEAFF.

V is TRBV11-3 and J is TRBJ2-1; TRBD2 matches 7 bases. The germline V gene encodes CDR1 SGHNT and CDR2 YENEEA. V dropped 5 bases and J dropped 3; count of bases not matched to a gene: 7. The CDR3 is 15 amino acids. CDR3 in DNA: TGTGCCAGCAGCCCGGCGGGAGTTAACTACAATGAGCAGTTCTTC. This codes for CASSPAGVNYNEQFF.

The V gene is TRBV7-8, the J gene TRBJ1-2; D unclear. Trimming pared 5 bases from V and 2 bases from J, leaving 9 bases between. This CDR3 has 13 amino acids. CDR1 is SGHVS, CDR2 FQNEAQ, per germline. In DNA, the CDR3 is TGTGCCAGCAGCATAACAGAGAACTATGGCTACACCTTC. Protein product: CASSITENYGYTF.

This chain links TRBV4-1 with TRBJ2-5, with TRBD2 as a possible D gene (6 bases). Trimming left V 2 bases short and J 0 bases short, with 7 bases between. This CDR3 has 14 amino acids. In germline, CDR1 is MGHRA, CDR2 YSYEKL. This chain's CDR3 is CASSQSGDQETQYF. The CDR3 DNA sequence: TGCGCCAGCAGCCAATCGGGGGACCAAGAGACCCAGTACTTC.

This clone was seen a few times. The CDR3 is CASSSGQGGGYTF. The CDR3 DNA reads TGTGCCAGCAGCTCGGGACAGGGTGGGGGCTACACCTTC. V is TRBV11-2 and J is TRBJ1-2; 9 bases align to TRBD1. J lost 8 bases, V lost 4 bases, and 5 bases had no gene match. In germline, CDR1 is SGHAT, CDR2 FQNNGV. The CDR3 extends over 13 amino acids.

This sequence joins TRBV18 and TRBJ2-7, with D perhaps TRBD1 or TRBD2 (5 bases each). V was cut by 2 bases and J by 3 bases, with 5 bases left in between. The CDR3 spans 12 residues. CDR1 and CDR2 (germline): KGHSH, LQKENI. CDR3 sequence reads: CASSPGGYEQYF. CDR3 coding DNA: TGTGCCAGCTCACCAGGGGGCTACGAGCAGTACTTC.

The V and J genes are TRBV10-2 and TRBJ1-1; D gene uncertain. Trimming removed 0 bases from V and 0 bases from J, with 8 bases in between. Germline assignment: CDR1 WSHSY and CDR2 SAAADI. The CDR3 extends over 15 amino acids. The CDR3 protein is CASSESTRMNTEAFF. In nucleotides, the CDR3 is TGCGCCAGCAGTGAGTCTACAAGAATGAACACTGAAGCTTTCTTT.

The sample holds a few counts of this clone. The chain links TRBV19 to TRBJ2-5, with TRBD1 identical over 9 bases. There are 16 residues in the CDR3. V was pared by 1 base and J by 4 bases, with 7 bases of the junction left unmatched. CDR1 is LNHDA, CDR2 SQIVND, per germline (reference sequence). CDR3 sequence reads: CASSIAPGQGPETQYF. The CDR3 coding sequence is TGTGCCAGTAGTATAGCTCCGGGACAGGGTCCAGAGACCCAGTACTTC.

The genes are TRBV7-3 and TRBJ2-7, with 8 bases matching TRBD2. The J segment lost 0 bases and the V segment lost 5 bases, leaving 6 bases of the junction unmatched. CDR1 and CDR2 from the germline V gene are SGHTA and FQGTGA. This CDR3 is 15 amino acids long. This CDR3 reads CASSKSGGDSYEQYF. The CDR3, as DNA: TGTGCCAGCAGCAAATCCGGGGGGGACTCCTACGAGCAGTACTTC.

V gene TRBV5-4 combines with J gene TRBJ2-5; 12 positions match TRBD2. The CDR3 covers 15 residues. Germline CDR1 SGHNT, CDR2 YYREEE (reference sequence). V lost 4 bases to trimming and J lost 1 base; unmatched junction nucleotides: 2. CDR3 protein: CASSPTSGGQETQYF. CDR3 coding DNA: TGTGCCAGCAGCCCGACTAGCGGGGGCCAAGAGACCCAGTACTTC.

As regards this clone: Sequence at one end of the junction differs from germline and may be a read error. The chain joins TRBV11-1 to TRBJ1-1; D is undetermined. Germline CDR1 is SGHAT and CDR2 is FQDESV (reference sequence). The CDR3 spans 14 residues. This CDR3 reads CANSLARENTEAFF. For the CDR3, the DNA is TGTGCCAACAGCTTAGCGCGTGAGAACACTGAAGCTTTCTTT.

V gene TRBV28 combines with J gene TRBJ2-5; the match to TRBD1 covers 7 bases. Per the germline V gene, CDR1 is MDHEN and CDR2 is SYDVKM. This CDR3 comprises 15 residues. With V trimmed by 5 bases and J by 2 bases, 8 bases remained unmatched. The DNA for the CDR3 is TGTGCCAGCAGTGGCGGACAGGACATTCAAGAGACCCAGTACTTC. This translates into CASSGGQDIQETQYF. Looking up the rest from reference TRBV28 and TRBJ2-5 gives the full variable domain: DVKVTQSSRYLVKRTGEKVFLECVQDMDHENMFWYRQDPGLGLRLIYFSYDVKMKEKGDIPEGYSVSREKKERFSLILESASTNQTSMYLCASSGGQDIQETQYFGPGTRLLVL.

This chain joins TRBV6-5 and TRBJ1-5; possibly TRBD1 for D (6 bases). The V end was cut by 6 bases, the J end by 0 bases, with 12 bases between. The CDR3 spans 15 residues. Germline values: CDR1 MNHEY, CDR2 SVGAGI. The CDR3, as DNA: TGTGCCAGCAGCCCTGCAGGGGCTAGCAATCAGCCCCAGCATTTT. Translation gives CASSPAGASNQPQHF.

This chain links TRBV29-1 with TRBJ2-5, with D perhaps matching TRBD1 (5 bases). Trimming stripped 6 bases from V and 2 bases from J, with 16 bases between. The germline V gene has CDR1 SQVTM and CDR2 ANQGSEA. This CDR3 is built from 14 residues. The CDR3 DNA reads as TGCAGCGTCCCCTCGGCACGGACACAAGAGACCCAGTACTTC. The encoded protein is CSVPSARTQETQYF.

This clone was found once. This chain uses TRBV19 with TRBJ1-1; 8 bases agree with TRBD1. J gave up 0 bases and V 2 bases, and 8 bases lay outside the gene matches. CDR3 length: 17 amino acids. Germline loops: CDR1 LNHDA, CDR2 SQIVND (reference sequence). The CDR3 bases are TGTGCCAGTAGTATAACTACGACAGGGGCAATGAACACTGAAGCTTTCTTT. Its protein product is CASSITTTGAMNTEAFF.

The CDR3 coding sequence is TGCGCCAGCAGCCCCCAACGATTTGACAGGTCCTTCTATGGCTACACCTTC. It encodes CASSPQRFDRSFYGYTF. This rearrangement joins TRBV5-1 to TRBJ1-2; TRBD1 is a possible D gene (6 bases). The V end was cut by 4 bases, the J end by 4 bases, with 23 bases between. Germline lookup yields CDR1 SGHRS and CDR2 YFSETQ. The CDR3 runs 17 residues.

DNA of the CDR3: TGCGCCAGCAGCTTGGGTAGCGGGACCATCAATGAGCAGTTCTTC. Translation: CASSLGSGTINEQFF. This chain connects TRBV5-1 to TRBJ2-1; 8 nucleotides agree with TRBD2. Unmatched junction bases numbered 5, after V lost 0 bases and J lost 6 bases. Germline CDR1 reads SGHRS; CDR2 reads YFSETQ. The CDR3 loop spans 15 amino acids. The variable domain in full, completed from reference TRBV5-1 and TRBJ2-1, reads KAGVTQTPRYLIKTRGQQVTLSCSPISGHRSVSWYQQTPGQGLQFLFEYFSETQRNKGNFPGRFSGRQFSNSRSEMNVSTLELGDSALYLCASSLGSGTINEQFFGPGTRLTVL.

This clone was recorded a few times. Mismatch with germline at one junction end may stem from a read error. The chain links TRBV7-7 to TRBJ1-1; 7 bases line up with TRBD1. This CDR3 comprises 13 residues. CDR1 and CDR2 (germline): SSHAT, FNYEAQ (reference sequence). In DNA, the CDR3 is TGTGCTAGCAGCTTAGACAGGGCCACTGAAGCTTTCTTT. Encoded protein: CASSLDRATEAFF.

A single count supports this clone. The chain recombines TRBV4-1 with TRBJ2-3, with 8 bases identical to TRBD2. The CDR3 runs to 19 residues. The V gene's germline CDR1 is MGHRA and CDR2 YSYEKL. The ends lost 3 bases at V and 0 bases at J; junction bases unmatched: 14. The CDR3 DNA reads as TGCGCCAGCAGCCAGGGCCGACTAGCGCGACTGTTAAGCACAGATACGCAGTATTTT. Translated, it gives CASSQGRLARLLSTDTQYF.

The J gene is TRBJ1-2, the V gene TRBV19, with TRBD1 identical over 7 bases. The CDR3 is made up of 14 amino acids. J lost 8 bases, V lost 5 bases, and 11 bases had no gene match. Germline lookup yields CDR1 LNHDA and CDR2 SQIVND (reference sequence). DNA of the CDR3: TGTGCCAGTAGTCCGCGACAGGGAAGGGTCGGCTACACCTTC. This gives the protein CASSPRQGRVGYTF.

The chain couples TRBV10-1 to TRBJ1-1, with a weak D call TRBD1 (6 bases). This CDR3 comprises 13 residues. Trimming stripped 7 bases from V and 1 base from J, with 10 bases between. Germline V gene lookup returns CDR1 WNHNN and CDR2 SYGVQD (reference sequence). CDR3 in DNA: TGCGCCAGCAATGGGGGCCCGAACACTGAAGCTTTCTTT. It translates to CASNGGPNTEAFF.

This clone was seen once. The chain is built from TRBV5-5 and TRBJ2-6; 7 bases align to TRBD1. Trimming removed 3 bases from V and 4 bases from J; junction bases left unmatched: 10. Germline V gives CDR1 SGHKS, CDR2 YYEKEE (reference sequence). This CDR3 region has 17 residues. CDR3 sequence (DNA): TGTGCCAGCAGCTCTGAGGGGGCAGTGGGCGGGGCCAACGTCCTGACTTTC. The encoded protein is CASSSEGAVGGANVLTF.

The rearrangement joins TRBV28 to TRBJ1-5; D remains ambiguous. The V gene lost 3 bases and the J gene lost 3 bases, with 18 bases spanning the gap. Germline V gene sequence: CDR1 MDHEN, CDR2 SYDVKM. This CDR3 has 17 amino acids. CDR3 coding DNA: TGTGCCAGCAGTTTCGAACCTGAACGCGGTGACAATCAGCCCCAGCATTTT. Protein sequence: CASSFEPERGDNQPQHF.

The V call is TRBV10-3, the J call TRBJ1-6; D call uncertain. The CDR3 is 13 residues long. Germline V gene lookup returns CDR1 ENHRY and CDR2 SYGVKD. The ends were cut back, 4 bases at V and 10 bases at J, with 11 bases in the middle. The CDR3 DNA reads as TGTGCCATCAGTGCTATCTCGGGGTCACCCCTCCACTTT. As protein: CAISAISGSPLHF.

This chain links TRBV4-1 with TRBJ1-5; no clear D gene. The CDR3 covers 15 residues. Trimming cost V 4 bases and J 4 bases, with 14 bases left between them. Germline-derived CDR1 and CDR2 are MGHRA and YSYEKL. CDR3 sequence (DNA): TGCGCCAGCAGCCCCTTTCCGGGTTTTAATCAGCCCCAGCATTTT. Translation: CASSPFPGFNQPQHF.

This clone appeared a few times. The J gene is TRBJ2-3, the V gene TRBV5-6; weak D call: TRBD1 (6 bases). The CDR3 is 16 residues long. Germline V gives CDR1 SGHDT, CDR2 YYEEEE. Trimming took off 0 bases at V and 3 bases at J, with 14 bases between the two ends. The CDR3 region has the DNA TGTGCCAGCAGCTTGGAGGGCAGGGGCGGGACAGATACGCAGTATTTT. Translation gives CASSLEGRGGTDTQYF.

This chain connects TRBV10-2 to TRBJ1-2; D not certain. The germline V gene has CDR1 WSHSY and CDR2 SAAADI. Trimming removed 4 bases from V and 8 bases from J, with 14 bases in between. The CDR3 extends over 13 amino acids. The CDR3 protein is CASSVAISSGYTF. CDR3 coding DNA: TGCGCCAGCAGTGTTGCCATTTCTTCCGGCTACACCTTC.

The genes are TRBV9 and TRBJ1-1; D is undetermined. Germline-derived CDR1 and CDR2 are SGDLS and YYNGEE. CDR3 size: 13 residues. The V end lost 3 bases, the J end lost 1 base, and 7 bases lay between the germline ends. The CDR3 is CASSARWNTEAFF. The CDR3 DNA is TGTGCCAGCAGCGCCCGATGGAACACTGAAGCTTTCTTT.